This T cell receptor (beta chain) is drawn from a study of OX40 agonist ivuxolimab in advanced cancers. V was shortened by 2 bases and J by 1 base, with 7 bases between the two germline ends. Looked up from germline, CDR1 is SGHTA and CDR2 is FQGNSA. This CDR3 has 14 amino acids. The table lists this clone with a few counts. Exclusion of a patient followed from autoimmune disease history or systemic immunosuppression. Some clones are missing from TCRdb's copy, which holds only in-frame ones; the method was immunoSEQ multiplex PCR. Seen here are some 70,000 clones, more than 70% observed once, and the top ten hold 8.2%.

The sequence derives from an adult with an advanced solid tumor such as melanoma, head and neck, liver or kidney cancer. The sample here was CD4+ or CD8+ T cells sorted from blood, taken in a trial of the OX40 agonist ivuxolimab. The chain is built from TRBV7-2 and TRBJ2-3, with a weak D call TRBD2 (6 bases). The chain's CDR3 is CASSLTGGTDTQYF. CDR3 DNA sequence: TGTGCCAGCAGCTTAACGGGAGGCACAGATACGCAGTATTTT.